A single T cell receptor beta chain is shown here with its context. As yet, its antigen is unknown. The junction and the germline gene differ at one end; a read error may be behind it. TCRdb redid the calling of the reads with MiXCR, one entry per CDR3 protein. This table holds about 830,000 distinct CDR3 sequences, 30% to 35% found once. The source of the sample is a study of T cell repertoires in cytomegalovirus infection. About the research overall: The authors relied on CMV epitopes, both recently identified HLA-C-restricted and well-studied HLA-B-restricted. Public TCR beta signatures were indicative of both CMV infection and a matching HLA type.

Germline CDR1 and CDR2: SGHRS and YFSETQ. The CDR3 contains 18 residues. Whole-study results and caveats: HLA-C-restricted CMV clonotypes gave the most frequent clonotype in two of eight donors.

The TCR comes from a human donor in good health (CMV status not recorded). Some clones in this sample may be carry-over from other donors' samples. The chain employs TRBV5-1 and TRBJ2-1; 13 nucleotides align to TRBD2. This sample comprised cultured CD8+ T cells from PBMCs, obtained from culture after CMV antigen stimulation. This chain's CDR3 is CAGSLPTSGGTAYNEQFF. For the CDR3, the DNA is TGCGCCGGCAGCCTCCCGACTAGCGGGGGGACCGCCTACAATGAGCAGTTCTTC. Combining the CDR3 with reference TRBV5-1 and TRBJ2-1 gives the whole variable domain KAGVTQTPRYLIKTRGQQVTLSCSPISGHRSVSWYQQTPGQGLQFLFEYFSETQRNKGNFPGRFSGRQFSNSRSEMNVSTLELGDSALYLCAGSLPTSGGTAYNEQFFGPGTRLTVL.